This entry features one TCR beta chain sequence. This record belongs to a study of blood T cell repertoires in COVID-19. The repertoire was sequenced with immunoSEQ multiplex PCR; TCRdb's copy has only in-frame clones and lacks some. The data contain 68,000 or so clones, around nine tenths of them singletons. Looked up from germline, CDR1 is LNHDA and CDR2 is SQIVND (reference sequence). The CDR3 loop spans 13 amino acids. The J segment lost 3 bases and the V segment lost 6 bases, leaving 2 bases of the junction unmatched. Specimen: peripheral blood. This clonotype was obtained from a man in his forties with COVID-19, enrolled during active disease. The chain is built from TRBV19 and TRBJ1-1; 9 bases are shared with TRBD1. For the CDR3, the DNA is TGTGCCAGTAGAGGGACAGGGTACACTGAAGCTTTCTTT. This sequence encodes CASRGTGYTEAFF.